This TCR beta chain was obtained from a study of cytomegalovirus exposure and HLA in healthy donors. The study ran its PCR with 60 Vbeta and 13 Jbeta primers. Sequencing used immunoSEQ multiplex PCR; TCRdb keeps in-frame clones, though not all of them. Altogether around 160,000 clones are present, around 73% being singletons, with the ten largest covering around 1.4%. The CDR3 contains 13 residues. Germline V gene sequence: CDR1 SNHLY, CDR2 FYNNEI. V shed 5 bases and J shed 3 bases, with 8 bases lying between them. The rearrangement joins TRBV2 to TRBJ2-4, with D perhaps TRBD1 (6 bases). Sequences were obtained from PBMCs. The receptor was derived from a male donor in good health and CMV-seronegative. This chain's CDR3 is CASSRDIKNIQYF. CDR3 sequence (DNA): TGTGCCAGCAGTCGGGACATCAAAAACATTCAGTACTTC.